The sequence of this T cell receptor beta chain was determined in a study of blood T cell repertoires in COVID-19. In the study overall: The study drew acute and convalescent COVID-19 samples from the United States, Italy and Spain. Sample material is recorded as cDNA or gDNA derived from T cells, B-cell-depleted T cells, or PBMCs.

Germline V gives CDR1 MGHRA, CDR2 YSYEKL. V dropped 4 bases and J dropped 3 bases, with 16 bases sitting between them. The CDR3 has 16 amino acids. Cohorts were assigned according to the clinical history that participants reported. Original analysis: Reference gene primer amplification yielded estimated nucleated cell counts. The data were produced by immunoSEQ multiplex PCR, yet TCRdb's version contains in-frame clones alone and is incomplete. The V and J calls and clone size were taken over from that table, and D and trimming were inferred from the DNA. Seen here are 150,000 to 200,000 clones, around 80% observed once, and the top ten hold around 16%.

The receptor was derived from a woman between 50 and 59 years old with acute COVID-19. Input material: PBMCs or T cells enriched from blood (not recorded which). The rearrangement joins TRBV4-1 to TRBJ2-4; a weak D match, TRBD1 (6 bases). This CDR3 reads CASSLPFVDSKNIQYF. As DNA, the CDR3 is TGCGCCAGCAGCCTTCCCTTCGTGGACAGCAAAAACATTCAGTACTTC.